This T cell receptor beta chain was recovered during a study of shared clonotypes between healthy human individuals. Generated by immunoSEQ multiplex PCR, the TCRdb table keeps only in-frame clones and is missing some. The table shows about 680,000 clones, with around 74% occurring only once. About this clone itself: Its antigen is unidentified.

Study-wide results and caveats: Clonotype sharing among donors was expected to depend on sequencing depth. Generation of non-shared clonotypes was less probable than generation of clonotypes shared by all four donors. Between a few donors, naive CD4 clonotypes were shared at a level of about 5%.

The clonotype comes from a woman aged 30 to 39 in good health. The sequencing input was memory CD4+ T cells sorted from blood. Subset noted: CD45RA-negative fraction.

CDR3 sequence: CAWSVNEGQRYTF. The CDR3 coding sequence is TGTGCCTGGAGTGTAAATGAGGGGCAGCGCTACACCTTC. The genes are TRBV30 and TRBJ1-2, with TRBD1 as a possible D gene (5 bases). The V gene's germline CDR1 is GTSNPN and CDR2 SVGIG (reference sequence). The V gene lost 0 bases and the J gene lost 9 bases, with 14 bases spanning the gap. The CDR3 runs 13 residues.